The entry below gives a single TCR beta chain sequence along with its context. This CDR3 region has 15 residues. The germline V gene encodes CDR1 LGHNA and CDR2 YSLEER. The germline V and J ends were trimmed by 0 bases and 2 bases, with 9 bases remaining between them. The sample originates from a study of naive and memory T cell subsets. Both TRBC1 and TRBC2 were covered by a beta constant-region primer of two equimolar oligonucleotides. Four rounds of PCR amplified the ligated cDNA using nested alpha and beta constant-region primers plus SP2. The cDNA 3' end received a ligated single-stranded oligonucleotide carrying the SP2 primer and a 12-nucleotide UMI. TCRdb re-analysed the UMI-ligation and nested PCR reads in MiXCR, keeping a single row per CDR3 protein. This table has tens of thousands of distinct CDR3 sequences, 9% appearing once.

The chain links TRBV4-3 to TRBJ2-3; D gene uncertain. The source of this sequence is a human donor in good health. Sequenced input: naive CD8+ T cells from blood. The CDR3 region is CASSQDERPTDTQYF. CDR3 in DNA: TGCGCCAGCAGCCAAGATGAGCGACCCACAGATACGCAGTATTTT.